Below, one T cell receptor (beta chain) is given with its context. Its antigen is undetermined. immunoSEQ v3.0 was run at survey level. This table comes from immunoSEQ multiplex PCR, and its TCRdb copy is limited to in-frame clones, with some not included. The sample records 24,000 or so clones, 95% being singletons. The data were taken from a study of long-term antiretroviral therapy in people with HIV. The study's findings and limits: Collection of the blood took place between 2004 and 2017. The ART regimens in use then may have been less effective than current ones. Controls showed broader CDR3 length ranges than did the HIV repertoires. Following ART, diversity rose but still fell short of transplant donor controls.

Treatment locations for all participants with HIV were in the United States. This CDR3 comprises 17 residues. Losses at the gene ends were 1 base for V and 7 bases for J; bases not matched to a gene: 5. Germline CDR1 SGHTA, CDR2 FQGNSA. The V gene is TRBV7-2, the J gene TRBJ2-2, with TRBD2 matching over 14 bases. The TCR sequence derives from a woman in her 50s with HIV. Sequenced material: unsorted PBMCs, taken roughly 5.1 years after starting antiretroviral therapy. The CDR3 region has the DNA TGTGCCAGCAGCTTAGATGGGACTAGCGGGAGATACGGGGAGCTGTTTTTT. Its translation is CASSLDGTSGRYGELFF.